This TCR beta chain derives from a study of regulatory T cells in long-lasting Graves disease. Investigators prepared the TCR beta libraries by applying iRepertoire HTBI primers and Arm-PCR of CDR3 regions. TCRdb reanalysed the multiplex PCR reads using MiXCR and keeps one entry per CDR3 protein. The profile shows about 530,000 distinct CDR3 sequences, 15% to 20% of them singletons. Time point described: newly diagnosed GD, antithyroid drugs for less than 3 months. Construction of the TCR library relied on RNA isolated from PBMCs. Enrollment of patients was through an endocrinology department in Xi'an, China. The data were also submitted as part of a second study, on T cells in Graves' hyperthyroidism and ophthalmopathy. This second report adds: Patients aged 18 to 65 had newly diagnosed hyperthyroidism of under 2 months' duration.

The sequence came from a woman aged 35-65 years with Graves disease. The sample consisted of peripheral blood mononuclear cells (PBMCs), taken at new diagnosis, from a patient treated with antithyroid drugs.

The CDR3 DNA reads as TGCAGCGTTGAAGACGGGACTAGCGGCAACACAGATACGCAGTATTTT. Protein product: CSVEDGTSGNTDTQYF. The genes are TRBV29-1 and TRBJ2-3; TRBD2 matches 11 bases. This CDR3 is 16 amino acids long. CDR1 and CDR2 from the germline V gene are SQVTM and ANQGSEA. Germline trimming cut 0 bases from V and 2 bases from J; bases unmatched to any gene: 4.